These T cell receptor beta chains were read from a single sample in a study of graft-versus-host responses after intestinal transplantation. Clones were sequenced by immunoSEQ multiplex PCR, and TCRdb holds only the in-frame ones, with some missing. The sample consists of roughly 97,000 clones, roughly 87% of them appearing once. These receptors are not linked to any known antigen. Here the sequenced sample was unstimulated CD4+ T cells sorted from spleen or lymph node cells, taken before intestinal transplant. All receptors come from a human donor who received an intestinal transplant. Both conserved end residues are part of each CDR3. A D gene is named only where the DNA matches it firmly. Rows may omit the clone size; those that give it use once, few, many or a size class.

d_gene,v_gene,j_gene,abundance,CDR3nt,CDR3aa
-,TRBV21-1,TRBJ2-7,-,TGTGCCAGCAGCAAAGATCCGGGACAGAGCTCCTACGAGCAGTACTTC,CASSKDPGQSSYEQYF
TRBD2,TRBV7-9,TRBJ2-1,-,TGTGCCAGCAGCCCGAGACTAGCGGGAACTTACAATGAGCAGTTCTTC,CASSPRLAGTYNEQFF
-,TRBV2,TRBJ2-7,-,TGTGCCAGCAGTGAATGGGTTGGGGAGCAGTACTTC,CASSEWVGEQYF
TRBD2,TRBV5-1,TRBJ2-1,once,TGCGCCAGCAGCTTGGTGGTCTCGGGAGGGCCTGGGGATGAGCAGTTCTTC,CASSLVVSGGPGDEQFF
-,TRBV11-1,TRBJ2-7,-,TGTGCCAGCAGCCCCGCCTGGCTGAACTCCTACGAGCAGTACTTC,CASSPAWLNSYEQYF
TRBD1,TRBV6-5,TRBJ1-5,-,TGTGCCAGCAGTACTCGACAGGGTGGGCAGCCCCAGCATTTT,CASSTRQGGQPQHF
-,TRBV5-6,TRBJ2-3,-,TGTGCCAGCAGTCCCTGGGGAAAAGAAAGAACAGATACGCAGTATTTT,CASSPWGKERTDTQYF
-,TRBV5-1,TRBJ2-6,-,TGCGCCAGCAGCTTGACAGTCAGTGTATCTGGGGCCAACGTCCTGACTTTC,CASSLTVSVSGANVLTF
TRBD2,TRBV6-5,TRBJ2-7,-,TGTGCCAGTAGACTAGCGGGGTTTAGCTCCTACGAGCAGTACTTC,CASRLAGFSSYEQYF
TRBD1,TRBV2,TRBJ1-5,once,TGTGCCAGCAGTGAAGCTTACAGGGGGCTCAATCAGCCCCAGCATTTT,CASSEAYRGLNQPQHF
-,TRBV7-9,TRBJ1-5,-,TGTGCCAGCAGCAGTGGACAGACCAATCAGCCCCAGCATTTT,CASSSGQTNQPQHF
-,TRBV5-4,TRBJ2-7,once,TGTGCCAGCAGCCTAGACCGGATTACCTACGAGCAGTACTTC,CASSLDRITYEQYF
-,TRBV30,TRBJ1-5,once,TGTGCCTGGAGTTCGGACCTCTCGGGGCCCCAGCATTTT,CAWSSDLSGPQHF
TRBD2,TRBV11-1,TRBJ2-2,-,TGTGCCAGCAACATGGGGGGGACGAACACCGGGGAGCTGTTTTTT,CASNMGGTNTGELFF
TRBD1,TRBV5-1,TRBJ2-5,-,TGCGCCAGCAGACAGGGGGCAGAGACCCAGTACTTC,CASRQGAETQYF
-,TRBV28,TRBJ2-3,-,TGTGCCAGCAGTTTAGAAGCGGATGTATCAGATACGCAGTATTTT,CASSLEADVSDTQYF